Each of the 23 T cell receptor beta chains below was sequenced from the same sample in a study of blood T cell repertoires in COVID-19 (TCRdb year 2020). The protocol used for the library was the immunoSEQ multiplex PCR assay. The table comes from immuneACCESS by way of TCRdb, which keeps in-frame sequences with V and J called. Part of the clones is missing from these tables; in studies checked, under half for an unresolved V gene and the rest for unknown reasons. The sample includes about 440,000 clones, with about 90% observed a single time. The biggest ten clones account for roughly 1.9% of the sample. Sequencing was performed on PBMCs or T cells enriched from blood (not recorded which). These receptors originate from a young woman with acute COVID-19.

For the CDR3, the DNA is TGTGCCAGCAGTTTTGGGTTCGGAGACAGGGGCCGCACCTTC. It codes for CASSFGFGDRGRTF. The chain recombines TRBV28 with TRBJ1-2; 8 bases align to TRBD1. This CDR3 contains 14 residues. The V and J ends lost 3 bases and 13 bases, in that order; junction bases with no gene match: 13. Germline assignment: CDR1 MDHEN and CDR2 SYDVKM.

V and J are TRBV6-5 and TRBJ2-3, with 11 bases aligning to TRBD1. The germline V gene encodes CDR1 MNHEY and CDR2 SVGAGI. With 6 bases clipped from V and 5 bases from J, the junction kept 7 bases outside the gene matches. The CDR3 has 15 amino acids. CDR3 amino acids: CASSEWGQGVDTQYF. As DNA, the CDR3 is TGTGCCAGCAGCGAGTGGGGACAGGGGGTAGATACGCAGTATTTT.

V gene TRBV27 combines with J gene TRBJ1-2, with 9 bases lining up with TRBD1. This CDR3 has 13 amino acids. J gave up 6 bases and V 6 bases, and 5 bases lay outside the gene matches. CDR1 is MNHEY and CDR2 is SMNVEV in the germline V gene (reference sequence). The CDR3 bases are TGTGCCAGCAGCTCTACAGGGGGCCATGGCTACACCTTC. Amino acid sequence: CASSSTGGHGYTF.

The chain has TRBV7-2 and TRBJ2-7; 9 bases are shared with TRBD2. CDR1 is SGHTA and CDR2 is FQGNSA in the germline V gene. Germline trimming cut 5 bases from V and 2 bases from J; bases unmatched to any gene: 7. This CDR3 has 15 residues. CDR3 sequence reads: CASSLSGSITYEQYF. The CDR3 DNA reads as TGTGCCAGCAGCCTTAGCGGGAGCATCACCTACGAGCAGTACTTC.

This clone turned up a few times. As DNA, the CDR3 is TGTGCCAGTAAAAAAGGTCAGGGGGCAGGAGGTACAGATACGCAGTATTTT. Its translation: CASKKGQGAGGTDTQYF. The J gene is TRBJ2-3, the V gene TRBV19; TRBD1 aligns across 8 bases. With 7 bases clipped from V and 3 bases from J, the junction kept 15 bases outside the gene matches. This CDR3 is 17 amino acids long. Germline V lookup: CDR1 LNHDA, CDR2 SQIVND (reference sequence).

V usage is TRBV11-2 and J usage is TRBJ2-1; TRBD2 aligns across 11 bases. This CDR3 spans 16 amino acids. Germline V gene sequence: CDR1 SGHAT, CDR2 FQNNGV. Trimming took 5 bases from V and 9 from J; bases not matched to a gene: 12. In DNA, the CDR3 is TGTGCCAGCAGCCTAGCGGGAGGCCAAAACGGGCGTGAGCAGTTCTTC. It is translated as CASSLAGGQNGREQFF.

The gene calls are TRBV5-6 and TRBJ2-5; 8 nucleotides match TRBD2. This CDR3 region has 19 residues. The ends lost 1 base at V and 5 bases at J; junction bases unmatched: 19. Germline CDR1 SGHDT, CDR2 YYEEEE. CDR3 nucleotides: TGTGCCAGCAGCTTGATGGGACTAGGCACCAATTCGGTTCGGGAGACCCAGTACTTC. The encoded protein is CASSLMGLGTNSVRETQYF.

The V call is TRBV7-9, the J call TRBJ2-5; D perhaps matches TRBD1 (5 bases). The CDR3 consists of 13 residues. Trimming stripped 3 bases from V and 4 bases from J, with 9 bases between. Germline V lookup: CDR1 SEHNR, CDR2 FQNEAQ (reference sequence). The DNA for the CDR3 is TGTGCCAGCAGCTTTCTGGGGCGAGAGACCCAGTACTTC. It translates to CASSFLGRETQYF. Full variable domain (rest looked up from reference TRBV7-9 and TRBJ2-5): DTGVSQNPRHKITKRGQNVTFRCDPISEHNRLYWYRQTLGQGPEFLTYFQNEAQLEKSRLLSDRFSAERPKGSFSTLEIQRTEQGDSAMYLCASSFLGRETQYFGPGTRLLVL.

This chain links TRBV11-2 with TRBJ2-6, with D possibly being TRBD1 (5 bases). Germline CDR1 and CDR2: SGHAT and FQNNGV. The ends were cut back, 4 bases at V and 2 bases at J, with 21 bases in the middle. The CDR3 is 19 amino acids. CDR3 coding DNA: TGTGCCAGCAGCTCGCAGGGTCGTGGTTGGCGCCCTGGGGCCAACGTCCTGACTTTC. Protein: CASSSQGRGWRPGANVLTF.

The chain combines TRBV5-1 with TRBJ2-1; a weak D match, TRBD2 (6 bases). V lost 3 bases and J 5 bases, leaving 12 bases between the germline ends. This CDR3 is built from 14 residues. The V gene's germline CDR1 is SGHRS and CDR2 YFSETQ. The CDR3 DNA reads TGCGCCAGCAGCTCCCTTTGGGGGGACAATGAGCAGTTCTTC. Residues: CASSSLWGDNEQFF.

In nucleotides, the CDR3 is TGTGCCAGCAGCTTAGTGGGGGCGGAGGTAGATACGCAGTATTTT. It encodes CASSLVGAEVDTQYF. V is TRBV7-2 and J is TRBJ2-3; maybe TRBD1 (6 bases). With 1 base removed from V and 5 bases from J, the gap between germline ends came to 13 bases. The CDR3 loop spans 15 amino acids. Germline V CDR1 and CDR2: SGHTA, FQGNSA.

The genes are TRBV7-2 and TRBJ2-7; 13 bases line up with TRBD2. Germline lookup yields CDR1 SGHTA and CDR2 FQGNSA. There are 16 residues in the CDR3. V lost 0 bases and J lost 2; bases outside the gene matches: 1. CDR3 DNA sequence: TGTGCCAGCAGCTTAGCAACTAGCGGGAGGGCCTACGAGCAGTACTTC. Amino acid sequence: CASSLATSGRAYEQYF.

The chain combines TRBV2 with TRBJ1-2, with D maybe TRBD1 (5 bases). Between the trimmed V and J ends, which lost 5 bases and 8 bases, there was a span of 18 bases. The CDR3 has 14 amino acids. The germline V gene encodes CDR1 SNHLY and CDR2 FYNNEI. CDR3 loop: CASSSGISIGGYTF. CDR3 sequence (DNA): TGTGCCAGCAGTTCAGGGATATCTATTGGGGGCTACACCTTC.

The CDR3 loop reads CASSDSGNYGYTF. The CDR3 DNA follows: TGTGCCAGCAGTGATAGCGGAAACTATGGCTACACCTTC. The chain recombines TRBV2 with TRBJ1-2; the D is unclear. Germline lookup yields CDR1 SNHLY and CDR2 FYNNEI. Trimming removed 3 bases from V and 2 bases from J, with 7 bases in between. The CDR3 extends over 13 amino acids.

J is TRBJ2-5 and V is TRBV7-9, with 11 bases aligning to TRBD1. Germline V gene data show CDR1 as SEHNR and CDR2 as FQNEAQ (reference sequence). The CDR3 spans 16 residues. V lost 5 bases and J lost 5; bases outside the gene matches: 10. The chain's CDR3 is CASSTVGQGASETQYF. The CDR3 region has the DNA TGTGCCAGCAGCACAGTTGGACAGGGGGCCTCGGAGACCCAGTACTTC.

This clone has a handful of counts. The CDR3 region is CASRGTSGTNEQFF. DNA of the CDR3: TGTGCCAGCAGAGGGACTAGCGGGACCAATGAGCAGTTCTTC. The V and J genes are TRBV7-2 and TRBJ2-1; 13 nucleotides agree with TRBD2. CDR1 SGHTA and CDR2 FQGNSA come from the germline V gene. This CDR3 has 14 residues. Germline trimming cut 6 bases from V and 6 bases from J; bases unmatched to any gene: 2.

This clone appeared once. The chain has TRBV3-1 (or the pseudogene TRBV3-2) and TRBJ2-7, with D unresolved. V lost 3 bases, J lost 7 bases, and 22 bases lay in between. Per the germline V gene, CDR1 is LGHDT and CDR2 is YNNKEL (reference sequence). CDR3 length: 16 amino acids. CDR3 in amino acids: CASSHRQSHHLREQYF. Here the CDR3 DNA reads TGTGCCAGCAGCCATCGACAATCCCACCACCTACGGGAGCAGTACTTC.

The rearrangement uses TRBV6-5 and TRBJ2-7, with a possible D match to TRBD1 (6 bases). V was clipped by 2 bases and J by 4 bases, with 18 bases between them. There are 16 residues in the CDR3. The V gene's germline CDR1 is MNHEY and CDR2 SVGAGI. The CDR3 protein is CASSYAARTVGYEQYF. CDR3 in DNA: TGTGCCAGCAGTTACGCCGCGCGGACAGTTGGTTACGAGCAGTACTTC.

This chain links TRBV2 with TRBJ2-5; no definite D call. V was pared by 8 bases and J by 1 base, with 8 bases between. The CDR3 covers 12 residues. From germline, CDR1 is SNHLY and CDR2 FYNNEI. The CDR3 DNA reads TGTGCCAGCGAGGATGCCCAAGAGACCCAGTACTTC. It encodes CASEDAQETQYF. The variable domain in full, completed from reference TRBV2 and TRBJ2-5, reads EPEVTQTPSHQVTQMGQEVILRCVPISNHLYFYWYRQILGQKVEFLVSFYNNEISEKSEIFDDQFSVERPDGSNFTLKIRSTKLEDSAMYFCASEDAQETQYFGPGTRLLVL.

The chain recombines TRBV28 with TRBJ1-1; D remains ambiguous. The CDR3 is made up of 15 amino acids. Between the trimmed V and J ends, which lost 7 bases and 1 base, there was a span of 16 bases. The germline CDR1 and CDR2 sequences are MDHEN and SYDVKM. CDR3 residues: CASTPRGLKNTEAFF. DNA of the CDR3: TGTGCCAGCACCCCCCGCGGCCTCAAGAACACTGAAGCTTTCTTT.

The rearrangement links TRBV28 to TRBJ2-7; D not resolved. The germline CDR1 and CDR2 sequences are MDHEN and SYDVKM. V lost 8 bases, J lost 6 bases, and 20 bases lay in between. This CDR3 has 14 residues. CDR3 sequence reads: CASAQDTQVSEQYF. The CDR3 DNA follows: TGTGCCAGCGCCCAGGATACCCAGGTCAGCGAGCAGTACTTC.

This clone occurred a few times. The rearrangement links TRBV30 to TRBJ1-1, with D perhaps TRBD1 (5 bases). Trimming removed 0 bases at V and 10 bases at J, with 9 bases between. The CDR3 is 11 residues long. The germline V gene has CDR1 GTSNPN and CDR2 SVGIG (reference sequence). As DNA, the CDR3 is TGTGCCTGGAGTGTACAGGAAATAGCTTTCTTT. Translating gives CAWSVQEIAFF. The whole variable domain, filled in from reference TRBV30 and TRBJ1-1, reads SQTIHQWPATLVQPVGSPLSLECTVEGTSNPNLYWYRQAAGRGLQLLFYSVGIGQISSEVPQNLSASRPQDRQFILSSKKLLLSDSGFYLCAWSVQEIAFFGQGTRLTVV.

The chain employs TRBV20-1 and TRBJ1-5; 7 bases agree with TRBD1. The CDR3 has 14 residues. Germline V gene lookup returns CDR1 DFQATT and CDR2 SNEGSKA (reference sequence). Trimming removed 3 bases from V and 3 bases from J; junction bases left unmatched: 5. In DNA form, the CDR3 reads TGCAGTGCTAGTCGGGACAGACTCAATCAGCCCCAGCATTTT. It encodes CSASRDRLNQPQHF.